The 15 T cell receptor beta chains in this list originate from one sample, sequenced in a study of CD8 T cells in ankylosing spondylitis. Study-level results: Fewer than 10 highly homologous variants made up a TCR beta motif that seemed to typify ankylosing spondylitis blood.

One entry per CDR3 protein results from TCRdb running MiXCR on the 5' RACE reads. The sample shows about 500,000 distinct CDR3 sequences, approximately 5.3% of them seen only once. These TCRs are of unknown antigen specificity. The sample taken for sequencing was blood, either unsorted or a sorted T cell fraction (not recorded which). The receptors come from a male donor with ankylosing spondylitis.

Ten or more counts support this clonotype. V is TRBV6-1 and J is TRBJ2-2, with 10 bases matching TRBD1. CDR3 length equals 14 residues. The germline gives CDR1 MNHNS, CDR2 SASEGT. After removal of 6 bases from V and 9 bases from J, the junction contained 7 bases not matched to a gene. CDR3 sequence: CASRNDRGRWELFF. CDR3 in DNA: TGTGCCAGCAGAAACGACAGGGGGCGATGGGAGCTGTTTTTT.

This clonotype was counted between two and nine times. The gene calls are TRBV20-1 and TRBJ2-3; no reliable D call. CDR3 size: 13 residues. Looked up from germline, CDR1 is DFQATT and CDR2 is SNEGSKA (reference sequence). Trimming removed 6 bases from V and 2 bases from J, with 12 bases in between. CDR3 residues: CSAPRAFTDTQYF. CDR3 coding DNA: TGCAGTGCCCCTCGAGCCTTCACAGATACGCAGTATTTT.

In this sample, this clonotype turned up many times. CDR3 bases: TGTGCCACCAGCAGAGTCGGGGGCACTGAAGCTTTCTTT. This translates into CATSRVGGTEAFF. This sequence joins TRBV15 and TRBJ1-1; possibly TRBD1 for D (5 bases). The CDR3 extends over 13 amino acids. V lost 1 base and J lost 4, with 7 bases in between. In germline, CDR1 is LNHNV, CDR2 YYDKDF (reference sequence).

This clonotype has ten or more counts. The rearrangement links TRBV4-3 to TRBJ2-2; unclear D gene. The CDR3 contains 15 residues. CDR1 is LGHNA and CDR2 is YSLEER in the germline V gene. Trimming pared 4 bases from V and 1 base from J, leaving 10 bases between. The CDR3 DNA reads TGCGCCAGCAGCCCGGGCGTCGGGAACACCGGGGAGCTGTTTTTT. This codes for CASSPGVGNTGELFF.

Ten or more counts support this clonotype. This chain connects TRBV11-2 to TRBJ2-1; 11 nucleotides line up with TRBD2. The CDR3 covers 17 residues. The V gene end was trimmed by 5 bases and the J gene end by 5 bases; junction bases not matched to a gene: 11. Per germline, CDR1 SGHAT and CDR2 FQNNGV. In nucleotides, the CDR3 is TGTGCCAGCAGCCCCGGGACTAGCGGTTCCTCAAACAATGAGCAGTTCTTC. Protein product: CASSPGTSGSSNNEQFF.

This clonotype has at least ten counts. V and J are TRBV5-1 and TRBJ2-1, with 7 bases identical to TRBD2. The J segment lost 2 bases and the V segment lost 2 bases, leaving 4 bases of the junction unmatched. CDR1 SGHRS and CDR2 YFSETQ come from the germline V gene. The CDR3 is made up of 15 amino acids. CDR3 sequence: CASSLGSGTYNEQFF. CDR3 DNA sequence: TGCGCCAGCAGCTTAGGAAGCGGGACCTACAATGAGCAGTTCTTC.

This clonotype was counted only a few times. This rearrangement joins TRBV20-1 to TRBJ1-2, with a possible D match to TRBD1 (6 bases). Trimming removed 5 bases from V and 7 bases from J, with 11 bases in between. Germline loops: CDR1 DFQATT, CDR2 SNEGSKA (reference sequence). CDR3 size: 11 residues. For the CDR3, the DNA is TGCAGTGCTGTTACAGGGTTTGGCTACACCTTC. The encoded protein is CSAVTGFGYTF.

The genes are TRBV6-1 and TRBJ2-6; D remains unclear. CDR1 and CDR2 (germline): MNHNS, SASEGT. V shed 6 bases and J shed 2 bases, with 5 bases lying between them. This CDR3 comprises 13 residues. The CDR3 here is CASRGTGANVLTF. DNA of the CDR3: TGTGCCAGCAGAGGTACTGGGGCCAACGTCCTGACTTTC.

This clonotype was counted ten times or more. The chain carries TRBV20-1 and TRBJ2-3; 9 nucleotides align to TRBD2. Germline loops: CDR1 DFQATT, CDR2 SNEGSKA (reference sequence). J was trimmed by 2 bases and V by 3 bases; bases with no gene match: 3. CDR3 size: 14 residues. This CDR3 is CSARLAGDTDTQYF. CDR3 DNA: TGCAGTGCTAGGTTAGCGGGGGACACAGATACGCAGTATTTT.

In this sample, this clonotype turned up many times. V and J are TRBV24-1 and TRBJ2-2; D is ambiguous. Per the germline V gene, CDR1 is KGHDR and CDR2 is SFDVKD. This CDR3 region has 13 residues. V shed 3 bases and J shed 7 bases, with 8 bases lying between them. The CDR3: CATSDTGGGELFF. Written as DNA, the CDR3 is TGTGCCACCAGTGATACCGGTGGCGGGGAGCTGTTTTTT.

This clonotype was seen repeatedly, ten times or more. DNA for the CDR3: TGTGCCAGCAGTTTTACATCTGTCAATGAGCAGTTCTTC. The encoded protein is CASSFTSVNEQFF. The chain links TRBV12-3 or TRBV12-4 to TRBJ2-1; D unresolved. The V gene lost 3 bases and the J gene lost 6 bases, with 9 bases spanning the gap. The CDR3 has 13 amino acids.

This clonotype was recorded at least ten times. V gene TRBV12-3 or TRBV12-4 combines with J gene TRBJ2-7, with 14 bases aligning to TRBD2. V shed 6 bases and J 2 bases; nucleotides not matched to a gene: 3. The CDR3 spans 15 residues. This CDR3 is CASSPGLAGAYEQYF. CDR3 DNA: TGTGCCAGCAGCCCGGGACTAGCGGGAGCCTACGAGCAGTACTTC.

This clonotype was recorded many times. The CDR3 sequence is CSAPHRAGKPTYEQYF. The DNA for the CDR3 is TGCAGTGCTCCCCATAGGGCGGGAAAGCCAACCTACGAGCAGTACTTC. The chain recombines TRBV20-1 with TRBJ2-7; maybe TRBD2 (6 bases). CDR1 and CDR2 from the germline V gene are DFQATT and SNEGSKA (reference sequence). This CDR3 region has 16 residues. V was trimmed by 5 bases and J by 2 bases, leaving 22 bases between them.

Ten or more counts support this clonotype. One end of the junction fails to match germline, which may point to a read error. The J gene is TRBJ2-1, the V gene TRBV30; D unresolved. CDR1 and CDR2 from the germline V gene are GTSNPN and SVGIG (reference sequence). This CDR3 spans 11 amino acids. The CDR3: CAWTNYIEQFF. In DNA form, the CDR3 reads TGTGCCTGGACCAACTACATTGAGCAGTTCTTC. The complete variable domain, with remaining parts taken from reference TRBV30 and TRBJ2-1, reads SQTIHQWPATLVQPVGSPLSLECTVEGTSNPNLYWYRQAAGRGLQLLFYSVGIGQISSEVPQNLSASRPQDRQFILSSKKLLLSDSGFYLCAWTNYIEQFFGPGTRLTVL.

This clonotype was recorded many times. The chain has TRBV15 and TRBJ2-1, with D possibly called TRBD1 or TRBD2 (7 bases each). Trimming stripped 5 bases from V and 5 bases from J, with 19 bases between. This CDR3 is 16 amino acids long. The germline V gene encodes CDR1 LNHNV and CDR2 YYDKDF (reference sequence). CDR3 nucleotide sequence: TGTGCCACCAGCGCGAAGACGACAGGGACTAACAATGAGCAGTTCTTC. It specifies CATSAKTTGTNNEQFF.